This record concerns one T cell receptor (beta chain) sequence. Its specificity is unknown. Central memory, naive, regulatory and stem cell-like memory CD4+ cells were sorted by CD45RO/CCR7/CD25/CD127/CD95/CD27. Germline V gives CDR1 LGHNA, CDR2 YSLEER. With 5 bases clipped from V and 2 bases from J, the junction kept 4 bases outside the gene matches. This CDR3 region has 15 residues. These data originate in a study of beta chain features in type 1 diabetes. Study findings and constraints: VDJ junctions sequenced from type 1 diabetes patients showed fewer insertions and more deletions. Sequencing used cDNA, and cells with high TCR expression could therefore be over-represented. In all four CD4+ subsets, TCRB CDR3 length was significantly, moderately reduced in type 1 diabetes.

Isolated RNA was reverse transcribed in full, so expressed TCRB transcripts were sequenced. The method was immunoSEQ multiplex PCR; TCRdb's version includes in-frame clones alone and lacks a portion of them. Of approximately 170,000 clones in the sample, roughly 9% were seen once. The sequencing sample was made of central memory CD4+ T cells from blood. This chain connects TRBV4-3 to TRBJ2-3; 10 bases line up with TRBD1. The receptor was derived from a woman between 18 and 29 years old in good health. In DNA, the CDR3 is TGCGCCAGCAGCGGAGACAGGGGGCACACAGATACGCAGTATTTT. The encoded protein is CASSGDRGHTDTQYF.